These 17 T cell receptor beta chains share one sample of origin, sequenced in a study of T-cell reconstitution after alpha-beta-depleted transplantation in children. During its preparation, the TCRbeta library received unique molecular identifiers. TCRdb re-derived calls from the PCR reads in MiXCR, one entry per CDR3 protein. The sample yields more than 400,000 distinct CDR3 sequences, around two fifths seen once. Sample: PBMCs, taken before TCRalphabeta/CD19-depleted stem cell transplant. The receptors derive from a girl aged 2-10 years with aplastic anemia, due to receive a stem cell transplant.

The V call is TRBV27, the J call TRBJ2-5, with TRBD2 matching over 12 bases. The CDR3 sequence is 17 residues long. From germline, CDR1 is MNHEY and CDR2 SMNVEV (reference sequence). The ends lost 5 bases at V and 1 base at J; junction bases unmatched: 8. CDR3 in amino acids: CASSGSETSGGQETQYF. In DNA form, the CDR3 reads TGTGCCAGCAGTGGTAGTGAGACTAGCGGGGGCCAAGAGACCCAGTACTTC.

V gene TRBV4-1 combines with J gene TRBJ1-5; D unclear. This CDR3 has 14 residues. Per the germline V gene, CDR1 is MGHRA and CDR2 is YSYEKL. V lost 1 base to trimming and J lost 4 bases, with 8 bases between them. The CDR3 DNA sequence: TGCGCCAGCAGCCAAGGTGAAGTGAATCAGCCCCAGCATTTT. Translation gives CASSQGEVNQPQHF.

This clonotype was seen more than once but under ten times. V and J are TRBV12-3 or TRBV12-4 and TRBJ2-4; 9 positions match TRBD2. V lost 7 bases and J lost 5; bases outside the gene matches: 12. The CDR3 has 16 residues. The CDR3 loop reads CASKEDSGSGENIQYF. DNA of the CDR3: TGTGCCAGCAAGGAGGATAGCGGGAGCGGGGAAAACATTCAGTACTTC.

The table lists this clonotype with many counts. This rearrangement joins TRBV29-1 to TRBJ1-1; 9 bases align to TRBD1. Per the germline V gene, CDR1 is SQVTM and CDR2 is ANQGSEA. The trim removed 7 bases at V and 5 bases at J, leaving 8 bases unmatched. The CDR3 is made up of 13 amino acids. The CDR3: CSGTRTGVTEAFF. CDR3 in DNA: TGCAGCGGGACCCGGACAGGGGTAACTGAAGCTTTCTTT. Full variable domain (outside the CDR3, taken from reference TRBV29-1 and TRBJ1-1): SAVISQKPSRDICQRGTSLTIQCQVDSQVTMMFWYRQQPGQSLTLIATANQGSEATYESGFVIDKFPISRPNLTFSTLTVSNMSPEDSSIYLCSGTRTGVTEAFFGQGTRLTVV.

This sequence joins TRBV7-8 and TRBJ2-3, with a tentative D call TRBD1 (7 bases). Per the germline V gene, CDR1 is SGHVS and CDR2 is FQNEAQ. The CDR3 has 12 residues. V was clipped by 4 bases and J by 11 bases, with 13 bases between them. The CDR3 is CASSSNQGGQYF. CDR3 nucleotides: TGTGCCAGCAGCTCAAACCAGGGGGGGCAGTATTTT.

The chain recombines TRBV7-9 with TRBJ2-5, with TRBD1 identical over 7 bases. J lost 3 bases, V lost 6 bases, and 10 bases had no gene match. Germline CDR1 reads SEHNR; CDR2 reads FQNEAQ (reference sequence). The CDR3 consists of 15 residues. The CDR3 nucleotides read TGTGCCAGCAGACGCACCCGGGACAGCGAAGAGACCCAGTACTTC. The encoded protein is CASRRTRDSEETQYF.

The rearrangement uses TRBV15 and TRBJ2-1, with TRBD2 matching over 8 bases. This CDR3 contains 15 residues. The J segment lost 8 bases and the V segment lost 2 bases, leaving 8 bases of the junction unmatched. Germline V gene lookup returns CDR1 LNHNV and CDR2 YYDKDF (reference sequence). The CDR3 region has the DNA TGTGCCACCAGCAGACGCTTTAGCGGGGCCCATGAGCAGTTCTTC. This sequence encodes CATSRRFSGAHEQFF.

This clonotype appeared a single time. The CDR3 spells CAIPWASYNEQFF. As DNA, the CDR3 is TGTGCCATCCCCTGGGCGTCCTACAATGAGCAGTTCTTC. This chain uses TRBV12-3 or TRBV12-4 with TRBJ2-1; D is unresolved. The CDR3 runs 13 residues. With 10 bases removed from V and 1 base from J, the gap between germline ends came to 11 bases.

This clonotype was detected a few times. This rearrangement joins TRBV14 to TRBJ2-1; D not resolved. The V end lost 1 base, the J end lost 3 bases, and 19 bases lay between the germline ends. CDR1 is SGHDN and CDR2 is FVKESK in the germline V gene. The CDR3 consists of 18 residues. The CDR3 coding sequence is TGTGCCAGCAGCCAAGGAGAAGGCCGAACAACTATCTACAATGAGCAGTTCTTC. Its translation: CASSQGEGRTTIYNEQFF.

V is TRBV27 and J is TRBJ2-1; 8 positions agree with TRBD2. The CDR3 loop spans 16 amino acids. V shed 6 bases and J 4 bases; nucleotides not matched to a gene: 11. Germline CDR1 is MNHEY and CDR2 is SMNVEV (reference sequence). DNA of the CDR3: TGTGCCAGCAGCCCTTTCGCGGGGGGCCGATACAATGAGCAGTTCTTC. Protein sequence: CASSPFAGGRYNEQFF.

This clonotype was seen once. This sequence joins TRBV9 and TRBJ2-1; 15 bases are shared with TRBD2. Germline-derived CDR1 and CDR2 are SGDLS and YYNGEE. The CDR3 spans 16 residues. Trimming removed 2 bases from V and 4 bases from J; junction bases left unmatched: 1. The CDR3 DNA sequence: TGTGCCAGCAGCGTTGGACTAGCGGGAGGGTACAATGAGCAGTTCTTC. It encodes CASSVGLAGGYNEQFF.

V and J are TRBV27 and TRBJ1-6; tentatively, D is TRBD1 (5 bases). The germline V gene has CDR1 MNHEY and CDR2 SMNVEV (reference sequence). This CDR3 region has 17 residues. V was clipped by 2 bases and J by 4 bases, with 15 bases between them. The CDR3 reads CASSLVVGATYNSPLHF. Written as DNA, the CDR3 is TGTGCCAGCAGTTTAGTCGTAGGGGCGACATATAATTCACCCCTCCACTTT.

This clonotype has only a few counts. The CDR3 here is CASSATSGRPTDTQYF. The CDR3 nucleotides are TGTGCCAGCAGCGCCACTAGCGGGAGACCCACAGATACGCAGTATTTT. The chain employs TRBV7-9 and TRBJ2-3, with 11 nucleotides matching TRBD2. V was pared by 5 bases and J by 2 bases, with 6 bases of the junction left unmatched. CDR3 length: 16 residues. Germline CDR1 and CDR2: SEHNR and FQNEAQ (reference sequence).

The sample holds one count of this clonotype. The chain joins TRBV5-1 to TRBJ2-3; TRBD2 matches at 8 bases. J gave up 4 bases and V 4 bases, and 17 bases lay outside the gene matches. Germline lookup yields CDR1 SGHRS and CDR2 YFSETQ. The CDR3 runs 18 residues. DNA of the CDR3: TGCGCCAGCAGCCCTCCCGCCCGATCAGCGGGGGCCTCAGATACGCAGTATTTT. Translated, it gives CASSPPARSAGASDTQYF.

The gene calls are TRBV5-1 and TRBJ2-7; 9 bases are a match to TRBD1. The CDR3 spans 15 residues. CDR1 is SGHRS and CDR2 is YFSETQ in the germline V gene. V was pared by 4 bases and J by 2 bases, with 7 bases of the junction left unmatched. CDR3 nucleotides: TGCGCCAGCAGCCATGAGACAGGGGGTACCTACGAGCAGTACTTC. Translating it yields CASSHETGGTYEQYF.

J is TRBJ2-3 and V is TRBV6-5; TRBD2 agrees at 7 bases. The CDR3 sequence is 15 residues long. Germline values: CDR1 MNHEY, CDR2 SVGAGI. V lost 1 base and J lost 1; bases outside the gene matches: 2. CDR3 sequence (DNA): TGTGCCAGCAGTTACTACCTAGCGGGCACAGATACGCAGTATTTT. It translates to CASSYYLAGTDTQYF.

The chain carries TRBV7-9 and TRBJ1-1; no firm D call. CDR3 length equals 15 residues. V gave up 2 bases and J gave up 4 bases, with 14 bases separating them. Germline values: CDR1 SEHNR, CDR2 FQNEAQ (reference sequence). As DNA, the CDR3 is TGTGCCAGCAGCTTAACACGTAGGGAGCGCACTGAAGCTTTCTTT. Its translation is CASSLTRRERTEAFF.